The rows below give T cell receptor beta chains drawn from one sample of a study of PD-1 blockade in classical Hodgkin lymphoma. Clones were sequenced by immunoSEQ multiplex PCR, and TCRdb holds only the in-frame ones, with some missing. The sample yields a few thousand clones, roughly 74% seen once. Here the sequenced sample was CD8+ T cells from blood, taken at baseline. These receptors originate from a human donor with classical Hodgkin lymphoma. The CDR3 runs from the conserved cysteine through the conserved F or W. Each record gives: CDR3 DNA, CDR3 protein, D gene, clone size, V gene, J gene. The D gene is left open where the match is weak. Not every row has a clone size; where given, it reads once, few, many or a size class.

TGCGCCAGCAGCCCGCCGGGCGGACGGGGCACCGGGGAGCTGTTTTTT	CASSPPGGRGTGELFF	.	few	TRBV4-1	TRBJ2-2
TGTGCCAGCAGTGACTCACCCGGGGGATACTCTGGGGCCAACGTCCTGACTTTC	CASSDSPGGYSGANVLTF	.	.	TRBV6-4	TRBJ2-6
TGTGCCAGCAGTTACTCGGATACAGGGGGGTACGAGCAGTACTTC	CASSYSDTGGYEQYF	TRBD1	few	TRBV6-5	TRBJ2-7
TGTGCCAGCAGCCCAAAGTGGGGTTATACTGAAGCTTTCTTT	CASSPKWGYTEAFF	.	.	TRBV7-6	TRBJ1-1
TGCGCCAGCAGCTTGTCCCGGGCGAACTATGGCTACACCTTC	CASSLSRANYGYTF	.	.	TRBV5-1	TRBJ1-2
TGTGCCAGCAGCTTAGCGGATAACGAGCAGTACTTC	CASSLADNEQYF	.	.	TRBV7-9	TRBJ2-7
TGTGCCAGCATGCGGGGCTACGAGCAGTACTTC	CASMRGYEQYF	.	.	TRBV5-6	TRBJ2-7
TGTGCCAGCAGCGGATCGAGAGGGGGGGCTACAGCTAACTATGGCTACACCTTC	CASSGSRGGATANYGYTF	.	.	TRBV5-4	TRBJ1-2
TGTGCCAGCAGCCTGGGGTCTGAGCAGTTCTTC	CASSLGSEQFF	.	.	TRBV6-5	TRBJ2-1
TGTGCCAGCAGGGCAGGAGGGGTTCAAGAGACCCAGTACTTC	CASRAGGVQETQYF	.	.	TRBV6-6	TRBJ2-5
TGTGCCAGTAGCCTTCTGCGGGACAGATTTTCACCCCTCCACTTT	CASSLLRDRFSPLHF	TRBD1	few	TRBV19	TRBJ1-6
TGTGCCAGCAGCTTAGGCAGGGGGCTCGGAGCTTTCTTT	CASSLGRGLGAFF	TRBD1	.	TRBV11-2	TRBJ1-1
TGCAGCGTTGGAACAGGGGTGGGCGGGGAGCTGTTTTTT	CSVGTGVGGELFF	TRBD1	.	TRBV29-1	TRBJ2-2
TGCGCCAGCAGCCAAGATGTGGGTTCTGGGTATGGCTACACCTTC	CASSQDVGSGYGYTF	.	few	TRBV4-3	TRBJ1-2
TGCGCCAGCAGCCAAGGATCTCGGGACAGGTCCTACGAGCAGTACTTC	CASSQGSRDRSYEQYF	TRBD1	.	TRBV4-3	TRBJ2-7
TGTGCCAGCAGTGCCCGACAGGGGGCAAGCAATCAGCCCCAGCATTTT	CASSARQGASNQPQHF	TRBD1	.	TRBV6-1	TRBJ1-5